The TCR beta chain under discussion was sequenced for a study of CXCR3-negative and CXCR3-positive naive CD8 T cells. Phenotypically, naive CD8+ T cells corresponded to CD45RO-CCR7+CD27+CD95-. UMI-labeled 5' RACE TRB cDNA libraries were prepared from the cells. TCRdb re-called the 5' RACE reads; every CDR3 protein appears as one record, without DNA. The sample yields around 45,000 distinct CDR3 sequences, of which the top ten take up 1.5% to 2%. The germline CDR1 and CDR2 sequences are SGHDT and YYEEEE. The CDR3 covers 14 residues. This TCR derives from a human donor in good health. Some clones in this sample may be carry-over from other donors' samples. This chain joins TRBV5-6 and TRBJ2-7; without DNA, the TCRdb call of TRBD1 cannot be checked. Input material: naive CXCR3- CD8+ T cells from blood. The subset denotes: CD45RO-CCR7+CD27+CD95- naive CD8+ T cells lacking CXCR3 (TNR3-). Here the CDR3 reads CASSLGTGIYEQYF.